Listed here are 13 T cell receptor beta chains from one sample, sequenced in a study of early T cells in non-severe SARS-CoV-2 infection. TCRdb fed the 5' RACE reads into MiXCR, producing one record per CDR3 protein. The table shows 48,000 or so distinct CDR3 sequences, with about 6.2% occurring only once. Sequencing used whole blood, obtained at baseline. Source of these receptors: an adult who was a healthcare worker with PCR-confirmed SARS-CoV-2 infection or an uninfected control (not recorded which).

This clonotype was observed at least ten times. The V call is TRBV29-1, the J call TRBJ2-7; 12 bases agree with TRBD1. This CDR3 has 12 residues. Germline loops: CDR1 SQVTM, CDR2 ANQGSEA. Trimming took 7 bases from V and 6 from J; bases not matched to a gene: 4. The CDR3 sequence: CSGRDRGREQYF. The CDR3 nucleotides read TGCAGCGGGCGGGACAGGGGGCGCGAGCAGTACTTC.

This clonotype was seen more than once but under ten times. V gene TRBV5-1 combines with J gene TRBJ1-6, with D uncertain. Germline loops: CDR1 SGHRS, CDR2 YFSETQ. V lost 1 base to trimming and J lost 5 bases, with 4 bases between them. CDR3 length: 13 residues. CDR3 bases: TGCGCCAGCAGCTTGCTTGATAATTCACCCCTCCACTTT. It encodes CASSLLDNSPLHF.

Only a few counts were recorded for this clonotype. The chain couples TRBV5-4 to TRBJ2-1, with 10 positions matching TRBD1. The CDR3 consists of 17 residues. The V and J ends lost 0 bases and 1 base, in that order; junction bases with no gene match: 4. From germline, CDR1 is SGHNT and CDR2 YYREEE (reference sequence). CDR3 sequence reads: CASSLARTGGSYNEQFF. The CDR3 nucleotides read TGTGCCAGCAGCTTGGCCAGGACAGGGGGATCCTACAATGAGCAGTTCTTC.

V and J are TRBV28 and TRBJ2-4; D possibly corresponds to TRBD2 (6 bases). The germline CDR1 and CDR2 sequences are MDHEN and SYDVKM. V was cut by 4 bases and J by 8 bases, with 9 bases left in between. The CDR3 totals 12 residues. CDR3 amino acids: CASSSGGYIQYF. CDR3 nucleotides: TGTGCCAGCAGTTCCGGAGGGTACATTCAGTACTTC.

This clonotype has just a few counts. The chain employs TRBV28 and TRBJ1-6; D gene unclear. CDR1 MDHEN and CDR2 SYDVKM come from the germline V gene. Trimming took 9 bases from V and 5 from J, leaving 17 bases between them. This CDR3 is built from 15 residues. CDR3 protein: CASRSQAGNNSPLHF. The CDR3, as DNA: TGTGCCAGTCGAAGCCAGGCCGGGAATAATTCACCCCTCCACTTT.

This sequence joins TRBV12-3 or TRBV12-4 and TRBJ1-5, with 10 bases lining up with TRBD1. V lost 4 bases and J lost 4; bases outside the gene matches: 4. This CDR3 is built from 15 residues. The CDR3 protein is CASSWDRGWNQPQHF. DNA of the CDR3: TGTGCCAGCAGTTGGGACAGGGGCTGGAATCAGCCCCAGCATTTT.

This clonotype was recorded at least ten times. The chain links TRBV12-3 or TRBV12-4 to TRBJ2-3; maybe TRBD2 (6 bases). Between the trimmed V and J ends, which lost 4 bases and 4 bases, there was a span of 21 bases. This CDR3 contains 17 residues. The CDR3 DNA reads TGTGCCAGCAGTTCACCCTTTGTGGGGGGAGAGGCAGATACGCAGTATTTT. Protein sequence: CASSSPFVGGEADTQYF.

The chain combines TRBV18 with TRBJ2-7; D possibly corresponds to TRBD2 (6 bases). V was shortened by 3 bases and J by 0 bases, with 6 bases between the two germline ends. From germline, CDR1 is KGHSH and CDR2 LQKENI. CDR3 length: 13 amino acids. The CDR3 DNA sequence: TGTGCCAGCTCACCGGACTACTCCTACGAGCAGTACTTC. Translated, it gives CASSPDYSYEQYF.

The genes are TRBV10-3 and TRBJ1-3; a weak D match, TRBD1 (5 bases). CDR3 size: 12 residues. V lost 10 bases to trimming and J lost 4 bases, with 11 bases between them. CDR1 is ENHRY, CDR2 SYGVKD, per germline. CDR3 sequence reads: CATYGGGNTIYF. The CDR3 bases are TGTGCCACCTATGGGGGAGGAAACACCATATATTTT.

The chain recombines TRBV7-9 with TRBJ2-2; 7 nucleotides line up with TRBD1. The CDR3 sequence is 13 residues long. The germline CDR1 and CDR2 sequences are SEHNR and FQNEAQ (reference sequence). J was trimmed by 8 bases and V by 7 bases; bases with no gene match: 7. The CDR3 protein is CASIVDREGELFF. CDR3 sequence (DNA): TGTGCCAGCATCGTAGACAGGGAAGGGGAGCTGTTTTTT.

This clonotype was found many times. The chain couples TRBV29-1 to TRBJ2-3; TRBD2 agrees at 8 bases. The trim removed 6 bases at V and 0 bases at J, leaving 2 bases unmatched. Germline V CDR1 and CDR2: SQVTM, ANQGSEA. The CDR3 consists of 13 residues. The CDR3 nucleotides are TGCAGCGTAGCGGGGGTTAGCACAGATACGCAGTATTTT. Encoded protein: CSVAGVSTDTQYF.

CDR3 in amino acids: CSVPSGKTQYF. In DNA form, the CDR3 reads TGCAGCGTTCCTAGCGGGAAGACCCAGTACTTC. The chain joins TRBV29-1 to TRBJ2-5; 9 bases line up with TRBD2. Germline V gene data show CDR1 as SQVTM and CDR2 as ANQGSEA. Losses at the gene ends were 5 bases for V and 6 bases for J; bases not matched to a gene: 1. The CDR3 runs to 11 residues.

This clonotype appeared a few times. The chain recombines TRBV11-2 with TRBJ2-3; unclear D gene. This CDR3 region has 12 residues. V was clipped by 6 bases and J by 2 bases, with 6 bases between them. CDR1 is SGHAT, CDR2 FQNNGV, per germline. The DNA for the CDR3 is TGTGCCAGCAGGCTCCACACAGATACGCAGTATTTT. It encodes CASRLHTDTQYF.